The 15 T cell receptor beta chains presented below share a single source sample, sequenced in a study of technical replicates of blood from a few donors. The method was immunoSEQ multiplex PCR; TCRdb's version includes in-frame clones alone and lacks a portion of them. The sample consists of about 85,000 clones, about 94% of them appearing once. What was sequenced was T cells isolated from PBMCs. These receptors all come from a human donor in good health.

The rearrangement uses TRBV7-9 and TRBJ2-7; 7 positions match TRBD1. The V gene's germline CDR1 is SEHNR and CDR2 FQNEAQ (reference sequence). V trimming: 5 bases; J trimming: 3 bases; junction bases outside the gene matches: 7. CDR3 length equals 14 residues. The CDR3 reads CASSHRQGYYEQYF. The CDR3 DNA reads as TGTGCCAGCAGCCACCGACAGGGATACTACGAGCAGTACTTC.

The J gene is TRBJ2-1, the V gene TRBV7-9, with D possibly TRBD2 on 6 matching bases. CDR3 size: 16 residues. Trimming pared 6 bases from V and 6 bases from J, leaving 21 bases between. Per the germline V gene, CDR1 is SEHNR and CDR2 is FQNEAQ (reference sequence). CDR3 region: CASSQRGIQLSNEQFF. The CDR3 bases are TGTGCCAGCAGTCAACGCGGGATACAGCTTTCCAATGAGCAGTTCTTC.

The J gene is TRBJ1-2, the V gene TRBV6-1; D possibly corresponds to TRBD1 (6 bases). The CDR3 length is 15 residues. Deletions cut 6 bases from V and 1 base from J, with 15 bases between. Germline V gene sequence: CDR1 MNHNS, CDR2 SASEGT. Here the CDR3 reads CASSWEGDLNYGYTF. CDR3 in DNA: TGTGCCAGCAGCTGGGAGGGGGACCTTAACTATGGCTACACCTTC.

The chain couples TRBV6-1 to TRBJ2-7; 11 nucleotides agree with TRBD2. V was clipped by 6 bases and J by 2 bases; unmatched bases: 6. The length of the CDR3 is 15 residues. Germline assignment: CDR1 MNHNS and CDR2 SASEGT. The CDR3 spells CASREGLAEPYEQYF. In DNA, the CDR3 is TGTGCCAGCAGAGAGGGACTAGCGGAACCCTACGAGCAGTACTTC.

The V and J genes are TRBV2 and TRBJ2-1; D is ambiguous. Germline V gives CDR1 SNHLY, CDR2 FYNNEI. This CDR3 is 15 amino acids long. V lost 2 bases, J lost 8 bases, and 16 bases lay in between. CDR3 region: CASSERLASFYEQFF. The CDR3 DNA follows: TGTGCCAGCAGTGAACGGTTGGCTAGTTTTTATGAGCAGTTCTTC.

The chain joins TRBV7-9 to TRBJ2-1; 7 nucleotides align to TRBD2. J was trimmed by 7 bases and V by 5 bases; bases with no gene match: 14. CDR1 and CDR2 (germline): SEHNR, FQNEAQ (reference sequence). This CDR3 spans 16 amino acids. The CDR3, as DNA: TGTGCCAGCAGCCTAAATCGGCGGGAGCCGGCGAATGAGCAGTTCTTC. It specifies CASSLNRREPANEQFF.

The genes are TRBV19 and TRBJ2-7; 7 nucleotides agree with TRBD1. The germline V gene encodes CDR1 LNHDA and CDR2 SQIVND (reference sequence). This CDR3 has 14 residues. With V trimmed by 2 bases and J by 4 bases, 5 bases remained unmatched. CDR3 in DNA: TGTGCCAGTAGTATAAAAGGGGGCCAGTACGAGCAGTACTTC. Translated, it gives CASSIKGGQYEQYF.

The count of this clone is one. The chain employs TRBV5-1 and TRBJ2-1; 10 bases align to TRBD2. Germline trimming cut 0 bases from V and 12 bases from J; bases unmatched to any gene: 6. The CDR3 consists of 14 residues. Germline CDR1 SGHRS, CDR2 YFSETQ. The CDR3, as DNA: TGCGCCAGCAGCTTGGTACTAGCGGGGCGGGGGCAGTTCTTC. Translating it yields CASSLVLAGRGQFF.

The chain is built from TRBV19 and TRBJ2-1; 8 nucleotides line up with TRBD2. This CDR3 spans 16 amino acids. Germline assignment: CDR1 LNHDA and CDR2 SQIVND (reference sequence). Losses at the gene ends were 4 bases for V and 4 bases for J; bases not matched to a gene: 9. The CDR3 region has the DNA TGTGCCAGTAGTAAGGTGCGGGAGGAAAGGTACAATGAGCAGTTCTTC. Translated, it gives CASSKVREERYNEQFF.

The CDR3 region has the DNA TGTGCCTGGAGCTTTATCGGACAGGGGCCCACAGATACGCAGTATTTT. Its translation: CAWSFIGQGPTDTQYF. The chain links TRBV30 to TRBJ2-3; 9 bases agree with TRBD1. V was pared by 3 bases and J by 2 bases, with 9 bases of the junction left unmatched. The CDR3 is made up of 16 amino acids. The V gene's germline CDR1 is GTSNPN and CDR2 SVGIG (reference sequence).

This chain joins TRBV4-1 and TRBJ2-1; D is possibly TRBD2 (6 bases). This CDR3 region has 15 residues. Germline V gene lookup returns CDR1 MGHRA and CDR2 YSYEKL. Trimming took off 1 base at V and 9 bases at J, with 16 bases between the two ends. The CDR3 DNA follows: TGCGCCAGCAGCCAAGCTGCCCATAGCGGAGGTGAGCAGTTCTTC. It codes for CASSQAAHSGGEQFF.

The genes are TRBV4-1 and TRBJ2-1; 13 nucleotides align to TRBD2. The CDR3 loop spans 16 amino acids. Germline V gives CDR1 MGHRA, CDR2 YSYEKL. Trimming cost V 5 bases and J 2 bases; bases outside gene matches: 3. The CDR3 is CASSSGLAGAYNEQFF. DNA of the CDR3: TGCGCCAGCAGCTCAGGACTAGCGGGGGCCTACAATGAGCAGTTCTTC.

The chain couples TRBV7-3 to TRBJ1-4, with 9 bases matching TRBD1. Per the germline V gene, CDR1 is SGHTA and CDR2 is FQGTGA. The CDR3 consists of 16 residues. With V trimmed by 1 base and J by 8 bases, 8 bases remained unmatched. The CDR3 DNA is TGTGCCAGCAGCTTAAGGCGGGACAGGGTGCGGGAAAAACTGTTTTTT. Amino acid sequence: CASSLRRDRVREKLFF.

V gene TRBV2 combines with J gene TRBJ2-1; 8 nucleotides line up with TRBD2. There are 16 residues in the CDR3. Unmatched junction bases numbered 4, after V lost 2 bases and J lost 1 base. CDR1 is SNHLY, CDR2 FYNNEI, per germline. CDR3 amino acids: CASSERREVSYNEQFF. CDR3 DNA sequence: TGTGCCAGCAGTGAAAGGCGGGAGGTGTCCTACAATGAGCAGTTCTTC. Full variable domain (remainder filled in from reference TRBV2 and TRBJ2-1): EPEVTQTPSHQVTQMGQEVILRCVPISNHLYFYWYRQILGQKVEFLVSFYNNEISEKSEIFDDQFSVERPDGSNFTLKIRSTKLEDSAMYFCASSERREVSYNEQFFGPGTRLTVL.

The V gene is TRBV6-5, the J gene TRBJ1-2; 7 nucleotides align to TRBD1. Germline V gives CDR1 MNHEY, CDR2 SVGAGI. V lost 2 bases to trimming and J lost 4 bases; unmatched junction nucleotides: 7. CDR3 size: 15 residues. CDR3 protein: CASSYPEGQFYGYTF. In DNA, the CDR3 is TGTGCCAGCAGTTACCCAGAGGGACAGTTCTATGGCTACACCTTC.